Listed below are T cell receptor beta chains from one sample, sequenced in a study of quantifying T cell responses using KT2 cells. TCRdb re-called the UMI-ligation and nested PCR reads with MiXCR, one entry per CDR3 protein. The data show about 41,000 distinct CDR3 sequences, about 15% seen once. Sequencing was carried out using PBMCs spiked with cells of the T cell clone KT2. All receptors come from a human donor. The CDR3 runs from the conserved cysteine through the conserved F or W. Fields, in order: J gene, V gene, clone size, D gene, CDR3 DNA, CDR3 protein. The D gene is left open where the match is weak. The size field is filled for only some rows; it gives once, few, many or a size class.

J gene: TRBJ2-3; V gene: TRBV6-4; clone size: -; D gene: TRBD2; CDR3 DNA: TGTGCCAGCAGTGAAGGCACTAGCGGGACAGATACGCAGTATTTT; CDR3 protein: CASSEGTSGTDTQYF
J gene: TRBJ2-7; V gene: TRBV14; clone size: -; D gene: -; CDR3 DNA: TGTGCCAGCAGCCGACTAGGCTACGAGCAGTACTTC; CDR3 protein: CASSRLGYEQYF
J gene: TRBJ2-2; V gene: TRBV19; clone size: -; D gene: -; CDR3 DNA: TGTGCCAGTAGTGGGAACACCGGGGAGCTGTTTTTT; CDR3 protein: CASSGNTGELFF
J gene: TRBJ1-5; V gene: TRBV7-8; clone size: few; D gene: -; CDR3 DNA: TGTGCCAGCAGCTCAGGACCGTTTAACAATCAGCCCCAGCATTTT; CDR3 protein: CASSSGPFNNQPQHF
J gene: TRBJ2-7; V gene: TRBV7-2; clone size: -; D gene: -; CDR3 DNA: TGTGCCAGCAGCCTCTTTTCGGACCCCTCCTACGAGCAGTACTTC; CDR3 protein: CASSLFSDPSYEQYF
J gene: TRBJ2-3; V gene: TRBV28; clone size: -; D gene: -; CDR3 DNA: TGTGCCAGCAGTTTAAGTTTCACAGATACGCAGTATTTT; CDR3 protein: CASSLSFTDTQYF
J gene: TRBJ2-5; V gene: TRBV6-5; clone size: many; D gene: TRBD2; CDR3 DNA: TGTGCCAGCAGTCCAGCCAGCGGGAGTCAGGAGACCCAGTACTTC; CDR3 protein: CASSPASGSQETQYF
J gene: TRBJ2-1; V gene: TRBV6-4; clone size: many; D gene: -; CDR3 DNA: TGTGCCAGCAGCGCGGGACTTGAAGGCCCCAATGAGCAGTTCTTC; CDR3 protein: CASSAGLEGPNEQFF
J gene: TRBJ2-7; V gene: TRBV9; clone size: many; D gene: -; CDR3 DNA: TGTGCCAGCAGCGTAGCCCATTACGAGCAGTACTTC; CDR3 protein: CASSVAHYEQYF
J gene: TRBJ1-5; V gene: TRBV4-1; clone size: -; D gene: -; CDR3 DNA: TGCGCCAGCAGCCGCACTTTCCAAAGAGGTCAGCCCCAGCATTTT; CDR3 protein: CASSRTFQRGQPQHF
J gene: TRBJ2-1; V gene: TRBV4-1; clone size: few; D gene: TRBD2; CDR3 DNA: TGCGCCAGCAGCCAGGTCCTAGCGGGAGATGAGTTCTTC; CDR3 protein: CASSQVLAGDEFF
J gene: TRBJ1-1; V gene: TRBV6-2/TRBV6-3; clone size: -; D gene: -; CDR3 DNA: TGTGCCAGCAGTAGGGGGGCCTTGAACACTGAAGCTTTCTTT; CDR3 protein: CASSRGALNTEAFF
J gene: TRBJ2-5; V gene: TRBV6-6; clone size: -; D gene: -; CDR3 DNA: TGTGCCAGCTACGGAGTTGCTGATGCCCAAGAGACCCAGTACTTC; CDR3 protein: CASYGVADAQETQYF
J gene: TRBJ2-3; V gene: TRBV7-2; clone size: -; D gene: TRBD2; CDR3 DNA: TGTGCCAGCAGCACCTTGACTAGCCCGGCGCAGTATTTT; CDR3 protein: CASSTLTSPAQYF
J gene: TRBJ2-5; V gene: TRBV12-3/TRBV12-4; clone size: few; D gene: -; CDR3 DNA: TGTGCCAGCAGTTTAGCGCGTGTGGCCCAGTACTTC; CDR3 protein: CASSLARVAQYF
J gene: TRBJ1-4; V gene: TRBV28; clone size: many; D gene: TRBD1; CDR3 DNA: TGTGCCAGCGAGACAGGGAATGAAAAACTGTTTTTT; CDR3 protein: CASETGNEKLFF
J gene: TRBJ2-3; V gene: TRBV11-2; clone size: -; D gene: -; CDR3 DNA: TGTGCCAGCAGCCGTACGGGAACAGATACGCAGTATTTT; CDR3 protein: CASSRTGTDTQYF
J gene: TRBJ2-1; V gene: TRBV28; clone size: few; D gene: TRBD2; CDR3 DNA: TGTGCCAGCAGTTCGCTAGCGGGGGGGATGAATGAGCAGTTCTTC; CDR3 protein: CASSSLAGGMNEQFF
J gene: TRBJ2-5; V gene: TRBV19; clone size: few; D gene: -; CDR3 DNA: TGTGCCAGTAGTATAGATCACCGGGATAGTGAGACCCAGTACTTC; CDR3 protein: CASSIDHRDSETQYF
J gene: TRBJ2-1; V gene: TRBV13; clone size: -; D gene: -; CDR3 DNA: TGTGCCAGCAGCCACCGGGACTACAATGAGCAGTTCTTC; CDR3 protein: CASSHRDYNEQFF
J gene: TRBJ2-7; V gene: TRBV7-6; clone size: -; D gene: -; CDR3 DNA: TGTGCCAGCAGCATAGGGGTCTCTGGGTACGAGCAGTACTTC; CDR3 protein: CASSIGVSGYEQYF
J gene: TRBJ2-1; V gene: TRBV12-3/TRBV12-4; clone size: few; D gene: -; CDR3 DNA: TGTGCCAGCAGTCTGATTGGGAACTCCTACAATGAGCAGTTCTTC; CDR3 protein: CASSLIGNSYNEQFF
J gene: TRBJ2-7; V gene: TRBV20-1; clone size: few; D gene: -; CDR3 DNA: TGCAGTGCTAGCAGTGGGAGCTCCTACGAGCAGTACTTC; CDR3 protein: CSASSGSSYEQYF
J gene: TRBJ2-5; V gene: TRBV9; clone size: few; D gene: TRBD1; CDR3 DNA: TGTGCCAGCAGCGTAGTGCCTTTAGGGGGCGGCCAAGAGACCCAGTACTTC; CDR3 protein: CASSVVPLGGGQETQYF
J gene: TRBJ1-1; V gene: TRBV27; clone size: -; D gene: TRBD1; CDR3 DNA: TGTGCCAGCAGTTTATTCGGGACAGGAAGCACTGAAGCTTTCTTT; CDR3 protein: CASSLFGTGSTEAFF
J gene: TRBJ2-7; V gene: TRBV7-2; clone size: many; D gene: -; CDR3 DNA: TGTGCCAGCGGCAGGGACTACGAGCAGTACTTC; CDR3 protein: CASGRDYEQYF
J gene: TRBJ1-6; V gene: TRBV15; clone size: few; D gene: -; CDR3 DNA: TGTGCCACCAGCGGGAGCTCCTATAATTCACCCCTCCACTTT; CDR3 protein: CATSGSSYNSPLHF
J gene: TRBJ1-1; V gene: TRBV29-1; clone size: few; D gene: TRBD1; CDR3 DNA: TGCAGCGCTGTAGGGACAGGGTACACTGAAGCTTTCTTT; CDR3 protein: CSAVGTGYTEAFF
J gene: TRBJ2-5; V gene: TRBV5-1; clone size: few; D gene: -; CDR3 DNA: TGCGCCAGCAGCTTGGGACCAGCGGTCCCCGAGTACCAAGAGACCCAGTACTTC; CDR3 protein: CASSLGPAVPEYQETQYF
J gene: TRBJ2-3; V gene: TRBV7-9; clone size: -; D gene: TRBD2; CDR3 DNA: TGTGCCAGCAGCTTAGCTGTAGCGGGACTCGATACGCAGTATTTT; CDR3 protein: CASSLAVAGLDTQYF
J gene: TRBJ1-1; V gene: TRBV28; clone size: few; D gene: TRBD1; CDR3 DNA: TGTGCCAGCAGCACTGGGACAGCGGGCTTGAACACTGAAGCTTTCTTT; CDR3 protein: CASSTGTAGLNTEAFF
J gene: TRBJ2-7; V gene: TRBV6-5; clone size: many; D gene: -; CDR3 DNA: TGTGCCAGCCACGGGACGGAATACGAGCAGTACTTC; CDR3 protein: CASHGTEYEQYF
J gene: TRBJ2-7; V gene: TRBV20-1; clone size: -; D gene: -; CDR3 DNA: TGCAGTGCTAGAAGGGCAGACTCCTACGAGCAGTACTTC; CDR3 protein: CSARRADSYEQYF
J gene: TRBJ2-1; V gene: TRBV2; clone size: few; D gene: -; CDR3 DNA: TGTGCCAGCAGTGGTAGCGGATACAATGAGCAGTTCTTC; CDR3 protein: CASSGSGYNEQFF